This TCR beta chain was retrieved from a study of shared clonotypes between healthy human individuals. As for the study in general: A donor's plate count was three for CD4 naive and three for CD4 memory; CD8 naive had two and CD8 memory one.

A remark on this clone: Its specificity is not known.

This CDR3 spans 15 amino acids. CDR1 is MNHEY, CDR2 SVGAGI, per germline. Trimming left V 6 bases short and J 0 bases short, with 12 bases between. Naive CD8 cells lacked CD45RO, underwent positive selection for CCR7 and left out terminally differentiated effector memory CD45RA+ cells. Tens of thousands of T cell genomes, or approximately 200 ng DNA, went into the sorted-subset replicate PCRs. Data came from immunoSEQ multiplex PCR; TCRdb stores just in-frame clones and leaves some out. Of millions of clones in the sample, under 95% are singletons; the top ten hold under 2%. Overall study findings and caveats: A handful of donors shared approximately 5% of their naive CD4 clonotypes.

The sequenced material came from naive CD8+ T cells from PBMCs. The V and J genes are TRBV6-5 and TRBJ1-5; D remains unclear. The sequence derives from a young man in good health. Some clones in this sample may be carry-over from other donors' samples. CDR3 bases: TGTGCCAGCAGCGGGTCGGGTTTTAGCAATCAGCCCCAGCATTTT. Protein sequence: CASSGSGFSNQPQHF.